This T cell receptor beta chain was observed in a study of OX40 agonist ivuxolimab in advanced cancers. Concerning the study at large: Ivuxolimab, which targeted the costimulatory receptor OX40 (CD134), was an agonistic, fully human IgG2 monoclonal antibody. Intravenous ivuxolimab was administered to patients every 2 weeks at six dose levels: 0.01, 0.1, 0.3, 1.5, 3 and 10 mg/kg. Of the approximately 53 patients in dose escalation, around 20 had hepatocellular carcinoma, some 15 had melanoma, 9 had renal cell carcinoma and 9 had head and neck cancer. In the dose-escalation cohort, roughly four fifths of patients were male, and the mean age was approximately 60 years, with a range of about 20 to 90. Prior anti-PD-1, anti-PD-L1 or anti-CTLA-4 therapy was permitted, and checkpoint inhibitors had been received by about two fifths of dose-escalation patients. Partial responses were achieved by three dose-escalation patients, of whom one had hepatocellular carcinoma and two had cutaneous melanoma. Peripheral TCRbeta sequencing aimed to test whether ivuxolimab altered TCR sequence diversity and caused clonal T-cell expansion. The paper covers the monotherapy dose-escalation part of the phase I ivuxolimab trial, which included N ≈ 57 patients.

To sequence the TCRbeta CDR3 region, genomic DNA was isolated from the sorted cells. TCRbeta CDR3 regions were sequenced using the immunoSEQ Assay. The table was pulled from immuneACCESS by TCRdb, which kept in-frame rearrangements only. Such tables lose some clones; where checked, under half of the loss comes from unresolved V genes, and the rest has no known cause. The sample table contains around 50,000 clones; only one count was recorded for more than 85% of them. The top ten clonotypes cover roughly 31% of the sample. Overall study outcomes, separate from this receptor: Clonal expansion of both CD4+ and CD8+ blood T cells was observed from baseline to week 6 at doses 0.1 to 3.0 mg/kg. Low levels of normalized T-cell clonal expansion were also seen in some patients who did not respond. In partial responders in the 0.1-3.0 mg/kg groups, normalized peripheral clonal expansion was found to be among the lowest, especially among CD8+ T cells. The antigen specificity of the peripheral T cells that underwent clonal expansion was not determined. On average, CD8+ T cells showed more expanded clones than CD4+ T cells after ivuxolimab.

Patients with a history of autoimmune disease or receiving systemic immunosuppression were excluded from the trial. Peripheral blood for TCR sequencing was collected from all dose cohorts at baseline, on cycle 4 day 1, and on cycle 7 day 1. Samples came from an open-label, multicenter, first-in-human phase I dose-escalation trial of ivuxolimab. Adults with locally advanced or metastatic melanoma, renal cell, hepatocellular, or head and neck squamous cell carcinoma were enrolled in the trial. Before TCR sequencing, CD4+ T cells and CD8+ T cells from peripheral blood were sorted into separate populations. There are 11 amino acids in the CDR3, from cysteine to phenylalanine inclusive. CDR3 DNA only is kept here, 33 bases in frame from base 1. At the junction V is shortened by 5 bases and J by 2 bases, with 2 bases in between. The germline V gene (reference sequence) provides CDR1 MNHNY and CDR2 SVGAGI.

A remark on this clone: Its antigen is currently not known. Nothing much larger sits one base from this clone, and base qualities are not available.

This clonotype was sampled from an adult with an advanced solid tumor such as melanoma, head and neck, liver or kidney cancer. The specimen was CD4+ or CD8+ T cells sorted from blood, collected in a trial of the OX40 agonist ivuxolimab. The chain employs TRBV6-6 and TRBJ2-3; the D gene lacks a confident call. The CDR3 sequence is CASSITDTQYF. The DNA sequence follows: TGTGCCAGCAGTATCACAGATACGCAGTATTTT.